The clone carrying this T cell receptor beta chain has a handful of counts. Its antigen is still unknown. The CDR3 sequence is 15 residues long. The V gene's germline CDR1 is SGHAT and CDR2 FQDESV (reference sequence). The ends were cut back, 3 bases at V and 7 bases at J, with 19 bases in the middle. The sample is drawn from a study of Ad26.COV2.S vaccination and SARS-CoV-2 variants. Broader study findings: Reported findings describe substantial breadth in spike-specific CD8+ and CD4+ T cell responses following vaccination. Vaccine recipients posted higher spike-specific TCR breadth than their placebo counterparts.

Assay used: immunoSEQ multiplex PCR; TCRdb lists only in-frame clones, some missing. The sample includes some 190,000 clones, approximately 90% of them seen just once. The sample here was peripheral blood, taken after recovery from COVID-19. This rearrangement joins TRBV11-1 to TRBJ2-7, with D possibly TRBD1 on 5 matching bases. The TCR sequence derives from a human donor who had recovered from COVID-19. As DNA, the CDR3 is TGTGCCAGCAGCTTCGAAGGGGCAGCCTCTCAAGAGCAGTACTTC. This translates into CASSFEGAASQEQYF.